A single sample is the source of the 29 T cell receptor beta chains below, sequenced in a study of B cell selection in AIRE deficiency (dated by TCRdb to the late 2010s). Conventional CD4 T cells were sorted as cells that were CD4+CD127+. Libraries were built with the immunoSEQ multiplex PCR assay. TCRdb re-hosts the immuneACCESS table, in-frame sequences only. Its copies lack some clones; in the studies checked, an unresolved V gene accounts for under half of them, and the cause for the rest is not known. The sample contains tens of thousands of clones, approximately 97% of them found a single time. The leading ten clones occupy 0.3% of the sample. Material for sequencing was conventional CD4+ T cells sorted from PBMCs. All receptors derive from a human donor with AIRE deficiency.

This clone was found once. This chain connects TRBV4-3 to TRBJ1-2; 9 nucleotides match TRBD1. This CDR3 is 17 amino acids long. Per the germline V gene, CDR1 is LGHNA and CDR2 is YSLEER. With V trimmed by 2 bases and J by 4 bases, 11 bases remained unmatched. CDR3 sequence: CASSQRHGGQGFYGYTF. CDR3 in DNA: TGCGCCAGCAGCCAACGCCATGGGGGACAGGGCTTCTATGGCTACACCTTC.

This clone was recorded once. The V and J genes are TRBV6-6 and TRBJ1-6; D remains unclear. The ends were cut back, 5 bases at V and 10 bases at J, with 15 bases in the middle. Germline V gene sequence: CDR1 MNHNY, CDR2 SVGAGI (reference sequence). The CDR3 is made up of 14 amino acids. CDR3 loop: CASSPTSMDSPLHF. In DNA, the CDR3 is TGTGCCAGCAGTCCGACTTCCATGGACTCACCCCTCCACTTT.

The genes are TRBV19 and TRBJ1-6, with a tentative D call TRBD1 (6 bases). V shed 10 bases and J shed 7 bases, with 14 bases lying between them. Germline loops: CDR1 LNHDA, CDR2 SQIVND (reference sequence). The CDR3 totals 13 residues. In DNA form, the CDR3 reads TGTGCCACGAGGGCGAGGGGGAATTCACCCCTCCACTTT. Translation: CATRARGNSPLHF.

This sequence joins TRBV11-2 and TRBJ2-7, with D unclear. CDR1 is SGHAT, CDR2 FQNNGV, per germline. V lost 0 bases and J lost 8, with 5 bases in between. The CDR3 runs 11 residues. CDR3 loop: CASSLDGQQYF. The CDR3 DNA reads as TGTGCCAGCAGCTTAGATGGGCAGCAGTACTTC.

The rearrangement joins TRBV29-1 to TRBJ2-1, with 7 bases fitting TRBD2. V gave up 5 bases and J gave up 0 bases; unmatched junction bases: 7. The CDR3 has 15 amino acids. The germline V gene has CDR1 SQVTM and CDR2 ANQGSEA. Here the CDR3 reads CSVSPGLHSYNEQFF. CDR3 nucleotide sequence: TGCAGCGTTTCTCCGGGACTACACTCCTACAATGAGCAGTTCTTC.

This sequence joins TRBV4-2 and TRBJ1-3; D remains unclear. Trimming removed 6 bases from V and 2 bases from J, with 14 bases in between. Germline lookup yields CDR1 LGHNA and CDR2 YNFKEQ. This CDR3 contains 15 residues. This CDR3 reads CASRRMIWAGNTIYF. The CDR3 region has the DNA TGTGCCAGCAGAAGAATGATCTGGGCTGGAAACACCATATATTTT.

In DNA, the CDR3 is TGTGCCAGCAGCCAGGACCCACTACCTGAAAAACTGTTTTTT. Translation gives CASSQDPLPEKLFF. The chain uses TRBV11-1 and TRBJ1-4; D ambiguous. The CDR3 covers 14 residues. Trimming shortened V by 5 bases and J by 7 bases, and 14 bases separated the two germline ends. CDR1 is SGHAT and CDR2 is FQDESV in the germline V gene (reference sequence).

The chain is built from TRBV28 and TRBJ2-5; 12 nucleotides align to TRBD2. J was trimmed by 7 bases and V by 6 bases; bases with no gene match: 12. Per the germline V gene, CDR1 is MDHEN and CDR2 is SYDVKM. The CDR3 length is 16 residues. CDR3 sequence reads: CASSETSGSGAGTQYF. The CDR3 nucleotides are TGTGCCAGCAGCGAGACTAGCGGGAGTGGGGCGGGGACCCAGTACTTC.

The J gene is TRBJ2-5, the V gene TRBV5-1; 11 nucleotides align to TRBD2. V gave up 4 bases and J gave up 1 base; unmatched junction bases: 6. Germline V gives CDR1 SGHRS, CDR2 YFSETQ. The CDR3 loop spans 16 amino acids. This CDR3 is CASSPGLAGLQETQYF. CDR3 sequence (DNA): TGCGCCAGCAGCCCCGGACTAGCGGGCCTCCAAGAGACCCAGTACTTC.

The CDR3 DNA sequence: TGTGCCAGCAGCCGGACAGGGGGCGTTGAAAAACTGTTTTTT. This codes for CASSRTGGVEKLFF. The rearrangement links TRBV11-2 to TRBJ1-4, with 11 bases identical to TRBD1. J was trimmed by 7 bases and V by 5 bases; bases with no gene match: 3. The CDR3 extends over 14 amino acids. Germline V gene data show CDR1 as SGHAT and CDR2 as FQNNGV.

The rearrangement uses TRBV6-6 and TRBJ2-7; 10 bases match TRBD1. Germline V gives CDR1 MNHNY, CDR2 SVGAGI (reference sequence). There are 13 residues in the CDR3. The junction had 5 bases not matched to a gene; V was cut back by 6 bases and J by 6 bases. This CDR3 is CASRSGTGAEQYF. CDR3 coding DNA: TGTGCCAGCAGGTCAGGGACAGGGGCCGAGCAGTACTTC.

The chain employs TRBV12-5 and TRBJ1-1, with D possibly TRBD1 on 5 matching bases. The CDR3 is made up of 17 amino acids. Trimming left V 1 base short and J 0 bases short, with 15 bases between. Germline CDR1 LGHNT, CDR2 FRNRAP. DNA of the CDR3: TGTGCTAGTGGTTTGGGAATAGACAGCCACATGAACACTGAAGCTTTCTTT. Its translation: CASGLGIDSHMNTEAFF. Full variable domain (missing parts from reference TRBV12-5 and TRBJ1-1): DARVTQTPRHKVTEMGQEVTMRCQPILGHNTVFWYRQTMMQGLELLAYFRNRAPLDDSGMPKDRFSAEMPDATLATLKIQPSEPRDSAVYFCASGLGIDSHMNTEAFFGQGTRLTVV.

The V call is TRBV7-9, the J call TRBJ2-5; a possible D gene is TRBD2 (6 bases). This CDR3 comprises 12 residues. V lost 5 bases to trimming and J lost 3 bases, with 7 bases between them. The V gene's germline CDR1 is SEHNR and CDR2 FQNEAQ (reference sequence). CDR3 sequence (DNA): TGTGCCAGCAGCCGCGGGGAAGAGACCCAGTACTTC. Amino acid sequence: CASSRGEETQYF.

The chain uses TRBV18 and TRBJ2-3; perhaps TRBD1 as D (6 bases). V was cut by 4 bases and J by 6 bases, with 8 bases left in between. CDR3 length equals 12 residues. Germline CDR1 KGHSH, CDR2 LQKENI. CDR3 bases: TGTGCCAGCTCACGGGACACCGATACGCAGTATTTT. This translates into CASSRDTDTQYF.

The J gene is TRBJ1-5, the V gene TRBV5-1; no clear D gene. The CDR3 loop spans 13 amino acids. The germline CDR1 and CDR2 sequences are SGHRS and YFSETQ. Trimming left V 2 bases short and J 1 base short, with 4 bases between. DNA of the CDR3: TGCGCCAGCAGCTTTGCGAGCAATCAGCCCCAGCATTTT. The encoded protein is CASSFASNQPQHF. The full variable domain, rest sourced from reference TRBV5-1 and TRBJ1-5, is KAGVTQTPRYLIKTRGQQVTLSCSPISGHRSVSWYQQTPGQGLQFLFEYFSETQRNKGNFPGRFSGRQFSNSRSEMNVSTLELGDSALYLCASSFASNQPQHFGDGTRLSIL.

The rearrangement joins TRBV9 to TRBJ1-1; D is undetermined. The length of the CDR3 is 14 residues. Trimming removed 0 bases at V and 2 bases at J, with 8 bases between. Per germline, CDR1 SGDLS and CDR2 YYNGEE. CDR3 sequence reads: CASSVVRENTEAFF. The CDR3 DNA is TGTGCCAGCAGCGTAGTGAGGGAAAACACTGAAGCTTTCTTT.

The rearrangement links TRBV6-5 to TRBJ1-3; D remains unclear. Germline V CDR1 and CDR2: MNHEY, SVGAGI. Trimming took off 0 bases at V and 0 bases at J, with 6 bases between the two ends. The CDR3 is 15 amino acids. The CDR3 loop is CASSYSSVSGNTIYF. The CDR3, as DNA: TGTGCCAGCAGTTACTCCAGTGTCTCTGGAAACACCATATATTTT.

This clone was recorded once. At one boundary the junction diverges from the germline segment, which might be a read error. The chain joins TRBV5-1 to TRBJ2-5; D remains ambiguous. Per germline, CDR1 SGHRS and CDR2 YFSETQ. This CDR3 is built from 12 residues. The CDR3 region has the DNA TGCGCCAGCAGCTTGGACCACGAGACCCAGTACTTC. It is translated as CASSLDHETQYF.

V usage is TRBV6-5 and J usage is TRBJ2-7, with unresolved D. The CDR3 spans 12 residues. The germline V gene encodes CDR1 MNHEY and CDR2 SVGAGI. Trimming left V 6 bases short and J 0 bases short, with 6 bases between. The DNA for the CDR3 is TGTGCCAGCAGCGCGACCTCCTACGAGCAGTACTTC. It translates to CASSATSYEQYF.

The genes are TRBV25-1 and TRBJ1-3; tentatively, D is TRBD1 (5 bases). The length of the CDR3 is 17 residues. V lost 0 bases, J lost 4 bases, and 16 bases lay in between. Per the germline V gene, CDR1 is MGHDK and CDR2 is SYGVNS. The CDR3 sequence: CASSEYMGLGSGNTIYF. DNA for the CDR3: TGTGCCAGCAGTGAATATATGGGGCTAGGATCCGGAAACACCATATATTTT.

The rearrangement links TRBV29-1 to TRBJ2-3, with TRBD2 matching over 10 bases. CDR1 SQVTM and CDR2 ANQGSEA come from the germline V gene. V lost 2 bases, J lost 4 bases, and 9 bases stayed unmatched. The CDR3 spans 16 residues. DNA of the CDR3: TGCAGCGTTGAACCCCACGGCAGCGGGAGGGCAGATACGCAGTATTTT. Protein sequence: CSVEPHGSGRADTQYF.

J is TRBJ2-7 and V is TRBV2; 13 bases line up with TRBD2. The junction had 16 bases not matched to a gene; V was cut back by 7 bases and J by 4 bases. The CDR3 extends over 18 amino acids. Germline CDR1 is SNHLY and CDR2 is FYNNEI. CDR3 in DNA: TGTGCCAGCACTGGACTAGCGGGAGATCGCTTTGTTCGGTACGAGCAGTACTTC. Amino acid sequence: CASTGLAGDRFVRYEQYF.

The V and J genes are TRBV10-3 and TRBJ2-3, with D possibly being TRBD1 or TRBD2 (5 bases each). This CDR3 spans 16 amino acids. CDR1 and CDR2 from the germline V gene are ENHRY and SYGVKD. Between the trimmed V and J ends, which lost 6 bases and 2 bases, there was a span of 18 bases. CDR3 in DNA: TGTGCCATCAGCCTGACGGGGCGGGCGAACACAGATACGCAGTATTTT. It is translated as CAISLTGRANTDTQYF.

J is TRBJ2-7 and V is TRBV4-3; D could derive from TRBD1 or TRBD2 (5 bases each). The CDR3 consists of 16 residues. The germline CDR1 and CDR2 sequences are LGHNA and YSLEER. V gave up 1 base and J gave up 9 bases, with 22 bases separating them. The CDR3, as DNA: TGCGCCAGCAGCCAAGGCCCTGGGACGCAGTTTAGGGGGCAGTACTTC. Its protein is CASSQGPGTQFRGQYF.

For this clone: Germline and junction disagree at one end, which may indicate a read error. This sequence joins TRBV11-3 and TRBJ1-1, with D possibly being TRBD1 (5 bases). This CDR3 region has 14 residues. Germline CDR1 and CDR2: SGHNT and YENEEA. CDR3 region: CASSLDSLNTEAFF. The CDR3 bases are TGTGCCAGCAGCCTAGACAGCCTAAACACTGAAGCTTTCTTT.

The chain is built from TRBV6-5 and TRBJ1-2; D is perhaps TRBD1 (6 bases). The CDR3 is made up of 12 amino acids. V shed 4 bases and J shed 11 bases, with 14 bases lying between them. Germline V gene lookup returns CDR1 MNHEY and CDR2 SVGAGI. The CDR3 DNA reads as TGTGCCAGCAGTTCGACCCACAGGGTGTACACCTTC. Its protein is CASSSTHRVYTF.

On this clone itself: An end of the junction differs from the germline gene, which may be a read error. The chain carries TRBV7-9 and TRBJ2-5; no reliable D call. This CDR3 contains 11 residues. Germline V lookup: CDR1 SEHNR, CDR2 FQNEAQ (reference sequence). In DNA form, the CDR3 reads TGTGCCAGCAGCTGGGATCTCCGGTGGCACTTC. As protein: CASSWDLRWHF. Looking up the rest from reference TRBV7-9 and TRBJ2-5 gives the full variable domain: DTGVSQNPRHKITKRGQNVTFRCDPISEHNRLYWYRQTLGQGPEFLTYFQNEAQLEKSRLLSDRFSAERPKGSFSTLEIQRTEQGDSAMYLCASSWDLRWHFGPGTRLLVL.

V usage is TRBV4-1 and J usage is TRBJ2-7; 7 bases agree with TRBD2. After removal of 1 base from V and 2 bases from J, the junction contained 17 bases not matched to a gene. Germline assignment: CDR1 MGHRA and CDR2 YSYEKL. CDR3 length: 19 amino acids. The CDR3 loop reads CASSQVGGVGAGNPYEQYF. The CDR3 region has the DNA TGCGCCAGCAGCCAAGTTGGGGGGGTAGGGGCAGGGAATCCCTACGAGCAGTACTTC.

The chain uses TRBV6-1 and TRBJ2-7; D remains unclear. The CDR3 length is 13 residues. Trimming pared 7 bases from V and 3 bases from J, leaving 13 bases between. Germline CDR1 MNHNS, CDR2 SASEGT. The CDR3 region is CASTAKAHYEQYF. The CDR3 DNA reads TGTGCCAGCACCGCAAAGGCTCACTACGAGCAGTACTTC.